The 10 T cell receptor beta chains below were found in one sample sequenced in a study of technical replicates of blood from several donors. Only in-frame clones appear in the TCRdb table, and some are missing; sequencing was by immunoSEQ multiplex PCR. The data contain roughly 15,000 clones, around 86% of them singletons. Sample: PBMCs. The origin of the receptors is a human donor in good health.

The genes are TRBV2 and TRBJ2-5, with TRBD1 identical over 9 bases. Losses at the gene ends were 3 bases for V and 3 bases for J; bases not matched to a gene: 5. Germline V gene sequence: CDR1 SNHLY, CDR2 FYNNEI. The CDR3 is 15 residues long. The CDR3 loop reads CASSDNWTGEETQYF. In DNA form, the CDR3 reads TGTGCCAGCAGTGACAACTGGACAGGGGAAGAGACCCAGTACTTC.

The chain recombines TRBV20-1 with TRBJ1-1; D is unclear. The CDR3 has 11 residues. Germline V gene data show CDR1 as DFQATT and CDR2 as SNEGSKA (reference sequence). The CDR3, as DNA: TGCAGCCGACACCTGAACACTGAAGCTTTCTTT. This translates into CSRHLNTEAFF.

This clone was seen only once. This chain uses TRBV7-9 with TRBJ2-2; TRBD1 is a possible D gene (6 bases). This CDR3 is 15 amino acids long. V lost 4 bases and J lost 3, with 12 bases in between. Germline values: CDR1 SEHNR, CDR2 FQNEAQ (reference sequence). The CDR3 sequence is CASSSGVTDTGELFF. The CDR3 region has the DNA TGTGCCAGCAGCTCAGGGGTGACAGACACCGGGGAGCTGTTTTTT.

The chain carries TRBV5-1 and TRBJ2-1, with D maybe TRBD2 (5 bases). The CDR3 has 14 amino acids. The germline CDR1 and CDR2 sequences are SGHRS and YFSETQ. The V end lost 0 bases, the J end lost 7 bases, and 11 bases lay between the germline ends. CDR3 protein: CASSLDFSVNEQFF. Written as DNA, the CDR3 is TGCGCCAGCAGCTTGGATTTTAGCGTAAATGAGCAGTTCTTC.

This chain uses TRBV5-1 with TRBJ2-1; D unclear. Germline V gene sequence: CDR1 SGHRS, CDR2 YFSETQ. V was pared by 6 bases and J by 1 base, with 11 bases between. The CDR3 sequence is 14 residues long. This chain's CDR3 is CASTKRESYNEQFF. Here the CDR3 DNA reads TGCGCCAGCACAAAGCGAGAATCCTACAATGAGCAGTTCTTC. The whole variable domain, filled in from reference TRBV5-1 and TRBJ2-1, reads KAGVTQTPRYLIKTRGQQVTLSCSPISGHRSVSWYQQTPGQGLQFLFEYFSETQRNKGNFPGRFSGRQFSNSRSEMNVSTLELGDSALYLCASTKRESYNEQFFGPGTRLTVL.

The CDR3 region is CASSLSAGPETQYF. The CDR3 DNA follows: TGCGCCAGCAGCTTGTCGGCGGGTCCAGAGACCCAGTACTTC. The chain has TRBV5-1 and TRBJ2-5, with a tentative D call TRBD2 (5 bases). Germline CDR1 and CDR2: SGHRS and YFSETQ. Trimming removed 1 base from V and 4 bases from J, with 11 bases in between. The CDR3 totals 14 residues.

The chain employs TRBV7-9 and TRBJ2-5, with 8 bases that match TRBD2. The length of the CDR3 is 15 residues. The ends lost 1 base at V and 5 bases at J; junction bases unmatched: 6. Germline V gene data show CDR1 as SEHNR and CDR2 as FQNEAQ (reference sequence). The CDR3 is CASSLGGLVGETQYF. For the CDR3, the DNA is TGTGCCAGCAGCTTAGGGGGACTAGTTGGGGAGACCCAGTACTTC.

The chain links TRBV30 to TRBJ1-2; D perhaps matches TRBD1 (5 bases). The V and J ends lost 5 bases and 8 bases respectively, with 21 bases between them. The CDR3 runs 14 residues. Germline CDR1 is GTSNPN and CDR2 is SVGIG (reference sequence). The CDR3 DNA is TGTGCCTGGGAGGCAGAGACAGTCGTTAGAGGCTACACCTTC. Translating it yields CAWEAETVVRGYTF.

The chain combines TRBV10-3 with TRBJ2-7; a weak D match, TRBD1 (5 bases). The CDR3 length is 13 residues. Deletions cut 6 bases from V and 6 bases from J, with 15 bases between. The germline V gene encodes CDR1 ENHRY and CDR2 SYGVKD. In DNA, the CDR3 is TGTGCCATCAGCGGTAATACAGGTTCCGAGCAGTACTTC. Its translation is CAISGNTGSEQYF.

The CDR3, as DNA: TGTGCCAGTAGTACGAGACTAGCGGGAGGCAGGAATGAGCAGTTCTTC. Its translation is CASSTRLAGGRNEQFF. V and J are TRBV19 and TRBJ2-1, with 13 bases matching TRBD2. The CDR3 covers 16 residues. Trimming at V came to 4 bases and at J to 7 bases, leaving 7 bases not matched to a gene. CDR1 is LNHDA and CDR2 is SQIVND in the germline V gene (reference sequence).